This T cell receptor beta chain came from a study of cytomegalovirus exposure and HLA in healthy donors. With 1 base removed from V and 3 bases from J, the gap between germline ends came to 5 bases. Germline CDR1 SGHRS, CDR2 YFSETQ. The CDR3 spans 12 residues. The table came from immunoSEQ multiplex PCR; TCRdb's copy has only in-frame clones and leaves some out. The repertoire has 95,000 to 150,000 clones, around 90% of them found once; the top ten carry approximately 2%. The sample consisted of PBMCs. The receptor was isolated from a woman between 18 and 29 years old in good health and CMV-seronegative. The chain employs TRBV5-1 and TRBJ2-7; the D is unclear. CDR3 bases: TGCGCCAGCAGCTTGCCCAGCTACGAGCAGTACTTC. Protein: CASSLPSYEQYF.